Presented here are 18 T cell receptor beta chains from one specimen sequenced in a study of T-cell memory formation after mild COVID-19. TCRdb fed the 5' RACE reads into MiXCR, producing one record per CDR3 protein. The repertoire includes 350,000 to 400,000 distinct CDR3 sequences, 13% to 15% of them detected once, and around a fifth sits in the top ten. The sample consisted of PBMCs or a T cell subset sorted from them (not recorded which). All receptors come from a man younger than 30 who had mild COVID-19 (a few samples of this study predate the infection). Cell type and time point are not known.

This clonotype was found many times. The chain is built from TRBV5-1 and TRBJ2-7, with 7 bases matching TRBD1. The J segment lost 3 bases and the V segment lost 4 bases, leaving 7 bases of the junction unmatched. The CDR3 length is 14 residues. Germline values: CDR1 SGHRS, CDR2 YFSETQ. The CDR3 DNA sequence: TGCGCCAGCAGCATAACCGGGACAGACTACGAGCAGTACTTC. Translation: CASSITGTDYEQYF.

V usage is TRBV7-9 and J usage is TRBJ2-5; D not resolved. This CDR3 comprises 15 residues. Germline V gene data show CDR1 as SEHNR and CDR2 as FQNEAQ (reference sequence). Trimming removed 3 bases from V and 4 bases from J, with 15 bases in between. The DNA of the CDR3 is TGTGCCAGCAGCTTCAGTCTTTCGGAAGGAGAGACCCAGTACTTC. This sequence encodes CASSFSLSEGETQYF.

There are a few counts of this clonotype. CDR3 in amino acids: CSARDQDGSNQPQHF. As DNA, the CDR3 is TGCAGTGCTAGAGATCAAGACGGATCCAATCAGCCCCAGCATTTT. The V call is TRBV20-1, the J call TRBJ1-5, with D uncertain. The CDR3 totals 15 residues. Germline V lookup: CDR1 DFQATT, CDR2 SNEGSKA (reference sequence). V lost 0 bases and J lost 3, with 12 bases in between.

J is TRBJ2-7 and V is TRBV13, with D possibly being TRBD1 (5 bases). V lost 2 bases to trimming and J lost 7 bases, with 12 bases between them. Germline CDR1 PRHDT, CDR2 FYEKMQ (reference sequence). CDR3 length: 13 residues. In DNA form, the CDR3 reads TGTGCCAGCAGCTTAATTAAGGGGCAGGAGCAGTACTTC. Its translation is CASSLIKGQEQYF.

This clonotype was observed a handful of times. V gene TRBV12-3 or TRBV12-4 combines with J gene TRBJ1-2, with D possibly matching TRBD1 (5 bases). CDR3 length equals 13 residues. V was clipped by 3 bases and J by 8 bases, with 13 bases between them. The chain's CDR3 is CASSLGELGGYTF. The CDR3 DNA is TGTGCCAGCAGTTTGGGGGAATTAGGGGGCTACACCTTC.

The chain carries TRBV15 and TRBJ1-1; D gene ambiguous. This CDR3 has 13 residues. Trimming cost V 1 base and J 2 bases, with 5 bases left between them. Germline assignment: CDR1 LNHNV and CDR2 YYDKDF (reference sequence). The CDR3 reads CATSRGENTEAFF. CDR3 nucleotides: TGTGCCACCAGCAGAGGAGAAAACACTGAAGCTTTCTTT.

This chain uses TRBV12-3 or TRBV12-4 with TRBJ2-7; D possibly corresponds to TRBD1 (6 bases). This CDR3 is built from 13 residues. Trimming removed 5 bases from V and 2 bases from J, with 10 bases in between. CDR3 region: CASSLRQAYEQYV. CDR3 nucleotides: TGTGCCAGCAGTCTTCGACAGGCCTACGAGCAGTACGTC.

This clonotype was picked up many times. This chain links TRBV9 with TRBJ1-6; TRBD1 aligns across 7 bases. After removal of 3 bases from V and 7 bases from J, the junction contained 7 bases not matched to a gene. This CDR3 contains 15 residues. Germline CDR1 and CDR2: SGDLS and YYNGEE. The CDR3 nucleotides are TGTGCCAGCAGCGGGGGGGGGACAGTCAATTCACCCCTCCACTTT. Translation: CASSGGGTVNSPLHF.

The chain links TRBV10-3 to TRBJ2-1, with TRBD2 matching 11 bases. The V gene end was trimmed by 10 bases and the J gene end by 6 bases; junction bases not matched to a gene: 8. The CDR3 sequence is 14 residues long. The germline CDR1 and CDR2 sequences are ENHRY and SYGVKD. The CDR3: CATAGTSGSNEQFF. In nucleotides, the CDR3 is TGTGCCACCGCCGGGACTAGCGGATCCAATGAGCAGTTCTTC.

This clonotype was counted between two and nine times. The J gene is TRBJ2-5, the V gene TRBV18; 7 bases align to TRBD2. The CDR3 contains 14 residues. Looked up from germline, CDR1 is KGHSH and CDR2 is LQKENI. V shed 2 bases, J shed 3 bases, and the junction held 3 bases outside the gene matches. CDR3 nucleotides: TGTGCCAGCTCACCATACAGCGGGGAAGAGACCCAGTACTTC. Encoded protein: CASSPYSGEETQYF.

The chain recombines TRBV7-2 with TRBJ1-3, with unresolved D. Germline V gene lookup returns CDR1 SGHTA and CDR2 FQGNSA. The CDR3 runs to 16 residues. Trimming pared 2 bases from V and 4 bases from J, leaving 15 bases between. CDR3 coding DNA: TGTGCCAGCAGCTTAACAAGTCGAGTGGGAGGAAACACCATATATTTT. Encoded protein: CASSLTSRVGGNTIYF.

The chain links TRBV12-3 or TRBV12-4 to TRBJ1-2; 7 nucleotides align to TRBD1. V dropped 3 bases and J dropped 8; count of bases not matched to a gene: 9. The CDR3 has 14 residues. Here the CDR3 DNA reads TGTGCCAGCAGTTTGGTTCGACAGGGTGGCGGCTACACCTTC. It translates to CASSLVRQGGGYTF.

This clonotype was observed a handful of times. The rearrangement joins TRBV9 to TRBJ2-5; D unclear. CDR3 size: 16 residues. Germline V gene lookup returns CDR1 SGDLS and CDR2 YYNGEE. V was shortened by 2 bases and J by 4 bases, with 18 bases between the two germline ends. The CDR3 protein is CASSVGSSHRGETQYF. The CDR3 region has the DNA TGTGCCAGCAGCGTTGGGTCCTCCCATCGCGGAGAGACCCAGTACTTC.

This clonotype was detected only a few times. The V and J genes are TRBV5-1 and TRBJ2-7; 9 bases line up with TRBD1. CDR1 is SGHRS and CDR2 is YFSETQ in the germline V gene. Losses at the gene ends were 4 bases for V and 0 bases for J; bases not matched to a gene: 11. CDR3 size: 17 residues. This CDR3 is CASSLGMGQGVSYEQYF. The CDR3 DNA reads TGCGCCAGCAGCCTGGGAATGGGACAGGGAGTCTCCTACGAGCAGTACTTC.

The chain links TRBV24-1 to TRBJ1-2; D is unclear. Germline values: CDR1 KGHDR, CDR2 SFDVKD. V lost 0 bases, J lost 9 bases, and 7 bases lay in between. CDR3 length equals 12 residues. The CDR3 bases are TGTGCCACCAGTGATTTGTACAGTCGCTACACCTTC. Translating it yields CATSDLYSRYTF.

This clonotype was detected a few times. This chain uses TRBV7-6 with TRBJ2-3, with 15 bases that match TRBD2. V lost 6 bases and J lost 4; bases outside the gene matches: 5. The germline V gene has CDR1 SGHVS and CDR2 FNYEAQ. The CDR3 extends over 16 amino acids. The CDR3 protein is CASRPWTSGGADTQYF. Written as DNA, the CDR3 is TGTGCCAGCAGACCTTGGACTAGCGGGGGGGCAGATACGCAGTATTTT.

As for this clonotype: The CDR3 does not close with the conserved phenylalanine or tryptophan, likely indicating a read error. The DNA is omitted, as the CDR3 cannot be located on it reliably, and the CDR3 follows TCRdb's listing. The rearrangement joins TRBV20-1 to TRBJ1-2; the table gives TRBD1 as D, unverified against the DNA. Germline CDR1 DFQATT, CDR2 SNEGSKA (reference sequence). The CDR3 numbers 11 amino acids, ends counted. CDR3: CSAVTGTEPLY.

The chain carries TRBV6-6 and TRBJ2-7; TRBD1 matches at 7 bases. CDR3 length equals 12 residues. Germline lookup yields CDR1 MNHNY and CDR2 SVGAGI (reference sequence). The V gene end was trimmed by 6 bases and the J gene end by 6 bases; junction bases not matched to a gene: 5. This CDR3 is CASRNRGIEQYV. The CDR3 DNA is TGTGCCAGCAGGAACAGGGGTATCGAGCAGTACGTC.